The 15 T cell receptor beta chains given below trace back to one sample, sequenced in a study of shared clonotypes between healthy human individuals. Naive CD8 cells comprised CD45RO-negative, CCR7-positively selected cells, excluding terminally differentiated effector memory CD45RA+ cells. Some clones are missing from TCRdb's copy, which holds only in-frame ones; the method was immunoSEQ multiplex PCR. The sample lists roughly 2,000,000 clones, 90% to 95% occurring once. The sequencing input was naive CD8+ T cells from PBMCs. These receptors were obtained from a young man in good health. Some clones in this sample may be carry-over from other donors' samples.

The rearrangement links TRBV18 to TRBJ2-7; D is unresolved. Trimming took 0 bases from V and 3 from J, leaving 12 bases between them. Germline values: CDR1 KGHSH, CDR2 LQKENI. CDR3 length: 15 amino acids. The CDR3 loop reads CASSPPEQDDYEQYF. In DNA, the CDR3 is TGTGCCAGCTCACCACCCGAGCAGGATGACTACGAGCAGTACTTC.

This clone was detected only once. The chain uses TRBV5-1 and TRBJ2-3; no firm D call. CDR3 length: 16 residues. The V gene's germline CDR1 is SGHRS and CDR2 YFSETQ. Trimming removed 1 base from V and 4 bases from J, with 16 bases in between. CDR3 in amino acids: CASSLYVGKGADTQYF. The DNA of the CDR3 is TGCGCCAGCAGCTTGTATGTGGGAAAGGGCGCAGATACGCAGTATTTT.

This clone was observed a single time. This chain joins TRBV7-9 and TRBJ2-1; 7 positions agree with TRBD1. The CDR3 consists of 15 residues. The germline gives CDR1 SEHNR, CDR2 FQNEAQ (reference sequence). Germline trimming cut 1 base from V and 9 bases from J; bases unmatched to any gene: 9. This chain's CDR3 is CASSLDYQGDREQFF. The CDR3 nucleotides read TGTGCCAGCAGCTTAGATTATCAGGGGGACCGTGAGCAGTTCTTC. Supplemented by reference TRBV7-9 and TRBJ2-1, the full variable domain reads DTGVSQNPRHKITKRGQNVTFRCDPISEHNRLYWYRQTLGQGPEFLTYFQNEAQLEKSRLLSDRFSAERPKGSFSTLEIQRTEQGDSAMYLCASSLDYQGDREQFFGPGTRLTVL.

V gene TRBV27 combines with J gene TRBJ2-1, with D maybe TRBD1 (6 bases). V was trimmed by 6 bases and J by 9 bases, leaving 15 bases between them. The CDR3 contains 13 residues. Germline V gives CDR1 MNHEY, CDR2 SMNVEV (reference sequence). The CDR3 region is CASRALGAGEQFF. For the CDR3, the DNA is TGTGCCAGCAGAGCGTTGGGGGCGGGTGAGCAGTTCTTC.

This clone showed up just once. The V call is TRBV19, the J call TRBJ2-1; TRBD2 matches 7 bases. The CDR3 extends over 16 amino acids. V lost 5 bases, J lost 5 bases, and 12 bases stayed unmatched. The germline V gene encodes CDR1 LNHDA and CDR2 SQIVND (reference sequence). CDR3 nucleotides: TGTGCCAGTAGTCCCGGGGCTGGGCTAGCGGACAATGAGCAGTTCTTC. Its translation is CASSPGAGLADNEQFF. Full variable domain (missing parts from reference TRBV19 and TRBJ2-1): DGGITQSPKYLFRKEGQNVTLSCEQNLNHDAMYWYRQDPGQGLRLIYYSQIVNDFQKGDIAEGYSVSREKKESFPLTVTSAQKNPTAFYLCASSPGAGLADNEQFFGPGTRLTVL.

The chain uses TRBV28 and TRBJ2-7; weak D call: TRBD2 (7 bases). This CDR3 has 14 residues. CDR1 MDHEN and CDR2 SYDVKM come from the germline V gene. V was trimmed by 5 bases and J by 2 bases, leaving 13 bases between them. The CDR3 loop reads CASSNSGTTYEQYF. The CDR3 DNA sequence: TGTGCCAGCAGTAACAGCGGGACAACCTACGAGCAGTACTTC.

This clone came up a few times. Other DNA sequences in this sample translate to the same CDR3. V is TRBV5-6 and J is TRBJ2-5, with no clear D. V shed 1 base and J shed 5 bases, with 3 bases lying between them. Germline V gene data show CDR1 as SGHDT and CDR2 as YYEEEE. This CDR3 is 11 amino acids long. CDR3 DNA: TGTGCCAGCAGCTTGAGGGAGACCCAGTACTTC. It is translated as CASSLRETQYF.

The V and J genes are TRBV4-1 and TRBJ2-1; weak D call: TRBD1 (6 bases). Germline V lookup: CDR1 MGHRA, CDR2 YSYEKL. The CDR3 length is 18 residues. Trimming took off 5 bases at V and 0 bases at J, with 20 bases between the two ends. Here the CDR3 reads CASSLDLTGISSYNEQFF. CDR3 sequence (DNA): TGCGCCAGCAGCTTAGATTTAACAGGGATAAGCTCCTACAATGAGCAGTTCTTC.

This clone was picked up one time. The V gene is TRBV11-2, the J gene TRBJ2-7; tentatively, D is TRBD1 or TRBD2 (7 bases each). V shed 1 base and J shed 6 bases, with 16 bases lying between them. The CDR3 consists of 15 residues. Germline CDR1 SGHAT, CDR2 FQNNGV. CDR3 amino acids: CASSLGAGGASEQYF. The DNA for the CDR3 is TGTGCCAGCAGCTTAGGGGCAGGGGGGGCCTCCGAGCAGTACTTC.

The CDR3 coding sequence is TGTGCCAGCAGCTTTACAAGTTCCTACGAGCAGTACTTC. It translates to CASSFTSSYEQYF. The chain is built from TRBV7-9 and TRBJ2-7; the D is unclear. The germline V gene has CDR1 SEHNR and CDR2 FQNEAQ (reference sequence). With 3 bases removed from V and 1 base from J, the gap between germline ends came to 7 bases. The CDR3 covers 13 residues.

The chain carries TRBV27 and TRBJ1-1; 8 nucleotides align to TRBD1. This CDR3 comprises 13 residues. J gave up 7 bases and V 5 bases, and 6 bases lay outside the gene matches. The germline CDR1 and CDR2 sequences are MNHEY and SMNVEV (reference sequence). CDR3 sequence: CASSDRGLLEAFF. The CDR3 region has the DNA TGTGCCAGCAGTGACAGGGGCCTCCTTGAAGCTTTCTTT.

V is TRBV5-1 and J is TRBJ1-2; TRBD1 aligns across 8 bases. This CDR3 has 17 residues. V was clipped by 0 bases and J by 4 bases; unmatched bases: 11. Germline CDR1 SGHRS, CDR2 YFSETQ. The DNA of the CDR3 is TGCGCCAGCAGCTTGGTACCGACAGGGGTCGAGGGCTATGGCTACACCTTC. This sequence encodes CASSLVPTGVEGYGYTF.

The chain recombines TRBV19 with TRBJ1-2; 9 bases fit TRBD1. Germline assignment: CDR1 LNHDA and CDR2 SQIVND (reference sequence). V shed 3 bases, J shed 2 bases, and the junction held 4 bases outside the gene matches. The CDR3 totals 15 residues. CDR3 in amino acids: CASSIGTGTNYGYTF. In DNA, the CDR3 is TGTGCCAGTAGTATCGGGACAGGGACCAACTATGGCTACACCTTC.

This clone was recorded once. This sample includes further DNA sequences coding for the same CDR3. The chain links TRBV6-6 to TRBJ2-7, with D perhaps TRBD2 (5 bases). V was clipped by 0 bases and J by 0 bases, with 9 bases between them. CDR1 and CDR2 from the germline V gene are MNHNY and SVGAGI (reference sequence). The CDR3 sequence is 15 residues long. The CDR3 DNA reads TGTGCCAGCAGTTACTCCGGAGGAAGCTCCTACGAGCAGTACTTC. Amino acid sequence: CASSYSGGSSYEQYF.

The chain has TRBV7-9 and TRBJ1-2; D call uncertain. There are 15 residues in the CDR3. V lost 5 bases to trimming and J lost 2 bases, with 15 bases between them. Per germline, CDR1 SEHNR and CDR2 FQNEAQ (reference sequence). The CDR3 DNA follows: TGTGCCAGCAGCCCACCGGTGGGAGAAAACTATGGCTACACCTTC. Translated, it gives CASSPPVGENYGYTF. The entire variable domain, with the rest obtained from reference TRBV7-9 and TRBJ1-2, is as follows: DTGVSQNPRHKITKRGQNVTFRCDPISEHNRLYWYRQTLGQGPEFLTYFQNEAQLEKSRLLSDRFSAERPKGSFSTLEIQRTEQGDSAMYLCASSPPVGENYGYTFGSGTRLTVV.